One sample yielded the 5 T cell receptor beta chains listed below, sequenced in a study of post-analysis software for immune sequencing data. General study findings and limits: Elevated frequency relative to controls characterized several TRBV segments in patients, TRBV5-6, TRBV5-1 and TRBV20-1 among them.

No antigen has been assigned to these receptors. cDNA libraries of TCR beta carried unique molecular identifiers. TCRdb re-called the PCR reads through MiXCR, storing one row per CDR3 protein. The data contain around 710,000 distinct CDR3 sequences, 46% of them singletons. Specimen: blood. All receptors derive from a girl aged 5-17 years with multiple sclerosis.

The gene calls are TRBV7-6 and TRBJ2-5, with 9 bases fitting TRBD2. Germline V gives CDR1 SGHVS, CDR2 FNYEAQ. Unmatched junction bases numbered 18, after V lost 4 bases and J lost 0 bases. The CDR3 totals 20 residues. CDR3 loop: CASSSPTWTGSGGYQETQYF. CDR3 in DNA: TGTGCCAGCAGCTCCCCTACCTGGACAGGTAGCGGGGGATACCAAGAGACCCAGTACTTC. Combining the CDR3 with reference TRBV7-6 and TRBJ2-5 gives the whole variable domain GAGVSQSPRYKVTKRGQDVALRCDPISGHVSLYWYRQALGQGPEFLTYFNYEAQQDKSGLPNDRFSAERPEGSISTLTIQRTEQRDSAMYRCASSSPTWTGSGGYQETQYFGPGTRLLVL.

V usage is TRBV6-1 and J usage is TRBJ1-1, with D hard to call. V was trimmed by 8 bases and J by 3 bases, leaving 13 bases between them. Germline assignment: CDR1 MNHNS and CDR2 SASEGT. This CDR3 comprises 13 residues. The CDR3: CASGWVQDTEAFF. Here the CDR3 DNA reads TGTGCCAGCGGATGGGTTCAAGACACTGAAGCTTTCTTT.

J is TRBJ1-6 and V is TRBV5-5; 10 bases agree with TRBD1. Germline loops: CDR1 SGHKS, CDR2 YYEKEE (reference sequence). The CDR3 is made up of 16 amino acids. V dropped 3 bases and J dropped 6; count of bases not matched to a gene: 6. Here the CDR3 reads CASSSSWDRGNSPLHF. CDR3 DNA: TGTGCCAGCAGCTCGTCTTGGGACAGGGGTAATTCACCCCTCCACTTT.

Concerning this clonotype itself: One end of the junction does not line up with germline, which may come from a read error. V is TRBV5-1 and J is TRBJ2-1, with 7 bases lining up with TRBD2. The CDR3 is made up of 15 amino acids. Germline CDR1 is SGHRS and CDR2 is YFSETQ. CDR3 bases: TGCGCCAGCAGCCCGCAGCGGGAAGGTTACAATGGGCAGTTCTTC. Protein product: CASSPQREGYNGQFF.

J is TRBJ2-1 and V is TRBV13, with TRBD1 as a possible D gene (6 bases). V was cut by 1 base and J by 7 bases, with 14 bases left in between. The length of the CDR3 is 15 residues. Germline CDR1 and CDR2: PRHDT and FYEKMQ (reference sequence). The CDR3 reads CASSLAGRGVNEQFF. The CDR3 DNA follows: TGTGCCAGCAGCTTAGCCGGCAGGGGAGTGAATGAGCAGTTCTTC.